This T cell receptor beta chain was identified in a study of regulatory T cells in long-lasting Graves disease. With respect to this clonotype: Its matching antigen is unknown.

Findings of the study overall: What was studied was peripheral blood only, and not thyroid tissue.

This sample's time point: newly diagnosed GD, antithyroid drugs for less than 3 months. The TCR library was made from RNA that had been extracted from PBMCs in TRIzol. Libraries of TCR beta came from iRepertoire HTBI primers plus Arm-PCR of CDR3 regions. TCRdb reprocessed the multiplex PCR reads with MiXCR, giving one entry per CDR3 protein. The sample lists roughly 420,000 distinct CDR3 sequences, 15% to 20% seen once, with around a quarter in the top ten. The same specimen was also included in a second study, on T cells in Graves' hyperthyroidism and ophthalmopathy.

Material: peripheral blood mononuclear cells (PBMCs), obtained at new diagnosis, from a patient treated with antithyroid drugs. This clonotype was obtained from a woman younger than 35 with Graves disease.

The CDR3 DNA sequence: TGTGCCAGCAGCTCACAGGGAGGGCAGACCCAGTACTTC. Its protein is CASSSQGGQTQYF. The rearrangement joins TRBV7-2 to TRBJ2-5, with D maybe TRBD2 (7 bases). Trimming took off 4 bases at V and 6 bases at J, with 12 bases between the two ends. The germline gives CDR1 SGHTA, CDR2 FQGNSA. CDR3 size: 13 residues. Based on the CDR3 plus reference TRBV7-2 and TRBJ2-5, the full variable domain is GAGVSQSPSNKVTEKGKDVELRCDPISGHTALYWYRQSLGQGLEFLIYFQGNSAPDKSGLPSDRFSAERTGGSVSTLTIQRTQQEDSAVYLCASSSQGGQTQYFGPGTRLLVL.